Shown below are 25 T cell receptor beta chains from a single sample sequenced in a study of radiotherapy plus CTLA-4 blockade in lung cancer. Some clones are missing from TCRdb's copy, which holds only in-frame ones; the method was immunoSEQ multiplex PCR. The table has 120,000 or so clones, around 75% seen once; the top ten hold roughly 5%. The material was peripheral blood, obtained from a patient treated with radiotherapy plus ipilimumab. The source is a human donor with non-small cell lung cancer who had a partial response to radiotherapy plus ipilimumab.

CDR3 sequence: CASSWGLAGLNEQFF. As DNA, the CDR3 is TGTGCCAGCAGCTGGGGACTAGCGGGGTTGAATGAGCAGTTCTTC. The J gene is TRBJ2-1, the V gene TRBV5-6; 13 nucleotides agree with TRBD2. This CDR3 has 15 amino acids. The V segment lost 3 bases and the J segment 7 bases; nucleotides outside the gene matches: 4. CDR1 is SGHDT, CDR2 YYEEEE, per germline.

The rearrangement links TRBV9 to TRBJ2-3; no reliable D call. In germline, CDR1 is SGDLS, CDR2 YYNGEE. This CDR3 has 13 residues. V lost 1 base, J lost 4 bases, and 7 bases lay in between. Here the CDR3 reads CASSVTAADTQYF. CDR3 DNA sequence: TGTGCCAGCAGCGTAACCGCAGCAGATACGCAGTATTTT.

V is TRBV4-1 and J is TRBJ1-5; possibly TRBD1 for D (5 bases). The V gene lost 0 bases and the J gene lost 0 bases, with 18 bases spanning the gap. This CDR3 contains 19 residues. Germline CDR1 and CDR2: MGHRA and YSYEKL. CDR3 nucleotide sequence: TGCGCCAGCAGCCAAGATGGTGCGACAGCCTACGATAGCAATCAGCCCCAGCATTTT. This sequence encodes CASSQDGATAYDSNQPQHF.

J is TRBJ1-1 and V is TRBV5-1; maybe TRBD1 (5 bases). CDR1 SGHRS and CDR2 YFSETQ come from the germline V gene. Trimming pared 4 bases from V and 5 bases from J, leaving 15 bases between. The CDR3 is made up of 14 amino acids. CDR3 protein: CASSVAGRRTEAFF. The CDR3 DNA is TGCGCCAGCAGCGTTGCAGGGAGGAGGACTGAAGCTTTCTTT.

This chain uses TRBV28 with TRBJ2-7; tentatively, D is TRBD2 (7 bases). This CDR3 region has 14 residues. Germline V CDR1 and CDR2: MDHEN, SYDVKM. V dropped 2 bases and J dropped 4 bases, with 12 bases sitting between them. CDR3 amino acids: CASSLRRGQYEQYF. The DNA for the CDR3 is TGTGCCAGCAGTTTACGGCGGGGGCAATACGAGCAGTACTTC.

The V and J genes are TRBV6-6 and TRBJ1-1; 7 nucleotides line up with TRBD1. V gave up 4 bases and J gave up 5 bases; unmatched junction bases: 10. CDR1 is MNHNY and CDR2 is SVGAGI in the germline V gene (reference sequence). This CDR3 contains 15 residues. The CDR3 protein is CASSSRSGGSTEAFF. The CDR3 DNA follows: TGTGCCAGCAGTTCCAGATCAGGGGGAAGTACTGAAGCTTTCTTT.

With respect to this clone: The junction shows a germline mismatch at one end, possibly a read error. The gene calls are TRBV7-7 and TRBJ2-5, with D maybe TRBD2 (6 bases). Germline assignment: CDR1 SSHAT and CDR2 FNYEAQ (reference sequence). This CDR3 is built from 16 residues. The CDR3 coding sequence is TGTGCTAGCAGCCCCTTAGGGGCGGGAATACAAGAGACCCAGTACTTC. Translating it yields CASSPLGAGIQETQYF.

The chain employs TRBV5-5 and TRBJ2-2; D ambiguous. Trimming pared 2 bases from V and 3 bases from J, leaving 8 bases between. The germline V gene encodes CDR1 SGHKS and CDR2 YYEKEE (reference sequence). The CDR3 has 14 amino acids. The CDR3 loop is CASSFVGDTGELFF. CDR3 bases: TGTGCCAGCAGCTTTGTGGGCGACACCGGGGAGCTGTTTTTT.

The chain recombines TRBV5-1 with TRBJ2-7; TRBD2 matches 7 bases. The V gene's germline CDR1 is SGHRS and CDR2 YFSETQ. The CDR3 loop spans 14 amino acids. The trim removed 4 bases at V and 3 bases at J, leaving 7 bases unmatched. The CDR3 sequence: CASSPMTSSYEQYF. CDR3 nucleotide sequence: TGCGCCAGCAGCCCCATGACTAGCAGCTACGAGCAGTACTTC.

The V gene is TRBV5-4, the J gene TRBJ2-1; 7 positions match TRBD2. This CDR3 spans 15 amino acids. V lost 0 bases to trimming and J lost 5 bases; unmatched junction nucleotides: 5. The germline V gene encodes CDR1 SGHNT and CDR2 YYREEE (reference sequence). CDR3 sequence: CASSLAAGVHNEQFF. The CDR3 DNA reads TGTGCCAGCAGCTTGGCCGCGGGAGTTCACAATGAGCAGTTCTTC.

V and J are TRBV28 and TRBJ1-6; unclear D gene. The germline V gene encodes CDR1 MDHEN and CDR2 SYDVKM. The CDR3 extends over 13 amino acids. Trimming stripped 6 bases from V and 9 bases from J, with 12 bases between. CDR3 DNA: TGTGCCAGCAGACTGACATATTCTTCACCCCTCCACTTT. It codes for CASRLTYSSPLHF.

This chain links TRBV11-2 with TRBJ2-1, with 12 nucleotides matching TRBD2. Per germline, CDR1 SGHAT and CDR2 FQNNGV. This CDR3 is 19 amino acids long. V gave up 1 base and J gave up 3 bases; unmatched junction bases: 10. CDR3 loop: CASSLGPETSGRSYNEQFF. DNA for the CDR3: TGTGCCAGCAGCTTAGGCCCTGAGACTAGCGGGAGAAGCTACAATGAGCAGTTCTTC.

The gene calls are TRBV18 and TRBJ1-1; D is undetermined. The germline gives CDR1 KGHSH, CDR2 LQKENI. This CDR3 has 14 residues. V was trimmed by 1 base and J by 2 bases, leaving 8 bases between them. The CDR3 DNA is TGTGCCAGCTCACCACGTGGCACCAACACTGAAGCTTTCTTT. Encoded protein: CASSPRGTNTEAFF.

The CDR3 reads CASSRQSGLSGNTIYF. In nucleotides, the CDR3 is TGTGCCAGCAGTCGGCAGTCGGGACTCTCTGGAAACACCATATATTTT. The chain uses TRBV2 and TRBJ1-3; a possible D gene is TRBD1 (5 bases). The germline CDR1 and CDR2 sequences are SNHLY and FYNNEI. CDR3 length: 16 amino acids. V was cut by 5 bases and J by 0 bases, with 14 bases left in between.

This clone was seen a few times. The chain combines TRBV9 with TRBJ1-3; no firm D call. The V gene's germline CDR1 is SGDLS and CDR2 YYNGEE. There are 12 residues in the CDR3. V lost 0 bases, J lost 7 bases, and 5 bases lay in between. The CDR3: CASSVVENTIYF. The CDR3 DNA follows: TGTGCCAGCAGCGTAGTCGAGAACACCATATATTTT.

Only one count was recorded for this clone. The genes are TRBV7-8 and TRBJ2-7, with unresolved D. Germline V CDR1 and CDR2: SGHVS, FQNEAQ. V gave up 1 base and J gave up 1 base, with 8 bases separating them. The CDR3 contains 14 residues. Here the CDR3 DNA reads TGTGCCAGCAGCTTAGAAGCGCATTCCTACGAGCAGTACTTC. Its protein product is CASSLEAHSYEQYF.

This clone was found a few times. The gene calls are TRBV7-2 and TRBJ2-5; perhaps TRBD2 as D (6 bases). Germline CDR1 reads SGHTA; CDR2 reads FQGNSA. CDR3 length equals 14 residues. V lost 2 bases, J lost 2 bases, and 9 bases lay in between. The chain's CDR3 is CASSLSRGQETQYF. The CDR3 DNA sequence: TGTGCCAGCAGCTTATCTCGGGGGCAAGAGACCCAGTACTTC.

This clone was recorded a few times. The chain carries TRBV6-1 and TRBJ2-2, with D hard to call. CDR1 is MNHNS and CDR2 is SASEGT in the germline V gene. There are 14 residues in the CDR3. V lost 8 bases, J lost 2 bases, and 12 bases lay in between. CDR3 sequence reads: CASRIQFNTGELFF. Here the CDR3 DNA reads TGTGCCAGCCGGATACAGTTCAACACCGGGGAGCTGTTTTTT.

The CDR3 coding sequence is TGTGCCAGCAGCTTAGTTTCAGGGGACCCCTACAATGAGCAGTTCTTC. Translating it yields CASSLVSGDPYNEQFF. The chain joins TRBV13 to TRBJ2-1, with TRBD1 as a possible D gene (6 bases). The CDR3 runs 16 residues. V shed 1 base and J shed 2 bases, with 12 bases lying between them. Germline CDR1 reads PRHDT; CDR2 reads FYEKMQ (reference sequence).

The CDR3: CASSLASGRHEQFF. CDR3 nucleotide sequence: TGTGCCAGCAGCTTGGCTAGCGGGAGGCATGAGCAGTTCTTC. This sequence joins TRBV5-4 and TRBJ2-1; 11 bases line up with TRBD2. This CDR3 contains 14 residues. CDR1 and CDR2 (germline): SGHNT, YYREEE (reference sequence). Unmatched junction bases numbered 1, after V lost 0 bases and J lost 8 bases.

The chain joins TRBV19 to TRBJ2-2, with D tentatively TRBD1 (6 bases). With 5 bases removed from V and 0 bases from J, the gap between germline ends came to 10 bases. The germline V gene encodes CDR1 LNHDA and CDR2 SQIVND (reference sequence). CDR3 size: 15 residues. The CDR3, as DNA: TGTGCCAGTAGTCCAGGGGTTTCGAACACCGGGGAGCTGTTTTTT. This gives the protein CASSPGVSNTGELFF.

The chain has TRBV7-2 and TRBJ2-1; 7 nucleotides line up with TRBD2. The J segment lost 8 bases and the V segment lost 0 bases, leaving 7 bases of the junction unmatched. Germline CDR1 reads SGHTA; CDR2 reads FQGNSA. The CDR3 has 15 residues. CDR3 DNA sequence: TGTGCCAGCAGCTTAGCGGGTGGGGGGGTCGATGAGCAGTTCTTC. This sequence encodes CASSLAGGGVDEQFF.

The CDR3 is CASSLVAAEAFF. The CDR3 DNA reads TGTGCCAGCAGCTTAGTGGCTGCCGAAGCTTTCTTT. This chain links TRBV7-8 with TRBJ1-1; no clear D. The CDR3 contains 12 residues. Trimming took off 1 base at V and 8 bases at J, with 8 bases between the two ends. Germline V gene lookup returns CDR1 SGHVS and CDR2 FQNEAQ.

The chain links TRBV6-1 to TRBJ2-5; tentative D call: TRBD2 (8 bases). This CDR3 has 13 residues. Germline V gene lookup returns CDR1 MNHNS and CDR2 SASEGT. Trimming stripped 6 bases from V and 5 bases from J, with 13 bases between. The CDR3 region is CASRGGGRETQYF. In DNA form, the CDR3 reads TGTGCCAGCAGAGGGGGCGGGAGGGAGACCCAGTACTTC.

The chain has TRBV5-1 and TRBJ2-5; D may be TRBD2 (5 bases). Germline V lookup: CDR1 SGHRS, CDR2 YFSETQ. V was trimmed by 4 bases and J by 2 bases, leaving 9 bases between them. This CDR3 contains 13 residues. CDR3 coding DNA: TGCGCCAGCAGCCAACCGGGACAAGAGACCCAGTACTTC. It is translated as CASSQPGQETQYF.